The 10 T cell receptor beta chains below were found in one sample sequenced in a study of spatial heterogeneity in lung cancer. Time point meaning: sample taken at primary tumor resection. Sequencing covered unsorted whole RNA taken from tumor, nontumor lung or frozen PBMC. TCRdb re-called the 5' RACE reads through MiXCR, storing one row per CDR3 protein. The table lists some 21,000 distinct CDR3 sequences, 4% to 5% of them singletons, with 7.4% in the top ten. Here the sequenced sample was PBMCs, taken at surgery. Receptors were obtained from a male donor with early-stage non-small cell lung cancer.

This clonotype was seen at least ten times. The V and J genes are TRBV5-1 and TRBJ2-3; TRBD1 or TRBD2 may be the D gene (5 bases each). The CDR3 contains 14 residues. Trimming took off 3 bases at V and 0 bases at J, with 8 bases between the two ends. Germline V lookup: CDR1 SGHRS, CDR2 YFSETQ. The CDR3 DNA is TGCGCCAGCAGCTCCCGGGACAGCACAGATACGCAGTATTTT. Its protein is CASSSRDSTDTQYF.

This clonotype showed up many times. The CDR3 coding sequence is TGTGCCAGCAGCTTAAGCCTAGCATACAATGAGCAGTTCTTC. Translation gives CASSLSLAYNEQFF. The chain employs TRBV7-3 and TRBJ2-1; the D gene is possibly TRBD2 (5 bases). Per the germline V gene, CDR1 is SGHTA and CDR2 is FQGTGA. The V and J ends lost 1 base and 4 bases respectively, with 8 bases between them. The CDR3 length is 14 residues.

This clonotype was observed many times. CDR3 sequence reads: CASTPSGGRSNEQFF. The DNA of the CDR3 is TGTGCCAGCACCCCCTCGGGAGGGCGAAGCAATGAGCAGTTCTTC. The rearrangement links TRBV27 to TRBJ2-1; 8 positions agree with TRBD2. The germline gives CDR1 MNHEY, CDR2 SMNVEV (reference sequence). This CDR3 has 15 residues. Trimming removed 7 bases from V and 6 bases from J; junction bases left unmatched: 11.

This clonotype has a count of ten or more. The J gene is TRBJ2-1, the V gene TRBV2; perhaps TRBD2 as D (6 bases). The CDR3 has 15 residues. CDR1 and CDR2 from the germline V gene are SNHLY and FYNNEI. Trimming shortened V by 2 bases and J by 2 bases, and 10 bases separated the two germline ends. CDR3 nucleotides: TGTGCCAGCAGTGAACTGGGACTCGCCTACAATGAGCAGTTCTTC. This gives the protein CASSELGLAYNEQFF.

The CDR3 DNA follows: TGTGCCAGCAGTCGGGACTTGAACACTGAAGCTTTCTTT. It is translated as CASSRDLNTEAFF. This chain connects TRBV5-6 to TRBJ1-1; D may be TRBD1 (5 bases). V lost 5 bases and J lost 0, with 8 bases in between. This CDR3 spans 13 amino acids. Germline CDR1 is SGHDT and CDR2 is YYEEEE.

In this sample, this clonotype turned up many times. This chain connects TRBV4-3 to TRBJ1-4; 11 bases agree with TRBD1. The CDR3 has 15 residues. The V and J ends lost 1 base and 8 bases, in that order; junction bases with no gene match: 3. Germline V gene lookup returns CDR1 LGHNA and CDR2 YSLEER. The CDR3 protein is CASSQGTGGGEKLFF. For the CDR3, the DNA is TGCGCCAGCAGCCAAGGGACAGGGGGCGGCGAAAAACTGTTTTTT.

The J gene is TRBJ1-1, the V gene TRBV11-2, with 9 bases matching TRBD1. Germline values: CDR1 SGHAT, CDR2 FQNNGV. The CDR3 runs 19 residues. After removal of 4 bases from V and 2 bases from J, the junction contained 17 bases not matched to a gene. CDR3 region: CASSSGTGFKMGTNTEAFF. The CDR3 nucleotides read TGTGCCAGCAGCTCCGGGACAGGGTTTAAGATGGGGACTAACACTGAAGCTTTCTTT.

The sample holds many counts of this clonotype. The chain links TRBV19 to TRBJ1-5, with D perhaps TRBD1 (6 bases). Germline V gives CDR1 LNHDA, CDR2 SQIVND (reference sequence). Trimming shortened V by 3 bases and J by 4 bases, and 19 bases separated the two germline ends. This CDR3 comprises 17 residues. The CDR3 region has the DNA TGTGCCAGTAGTATGCCCAGGGGAAGGTATTGGAATCAGCCCCAGCATTTT. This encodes CASSMPRGRYWNQPQHF.

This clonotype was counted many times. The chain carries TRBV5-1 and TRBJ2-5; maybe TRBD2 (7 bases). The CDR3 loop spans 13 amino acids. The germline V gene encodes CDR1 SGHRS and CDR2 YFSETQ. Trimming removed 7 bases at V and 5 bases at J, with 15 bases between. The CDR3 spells CASARGGPETQYF. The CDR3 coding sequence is TGCGCCAGCGCGAGGGGGGGGCCGGAGACCCAGTACTTC.

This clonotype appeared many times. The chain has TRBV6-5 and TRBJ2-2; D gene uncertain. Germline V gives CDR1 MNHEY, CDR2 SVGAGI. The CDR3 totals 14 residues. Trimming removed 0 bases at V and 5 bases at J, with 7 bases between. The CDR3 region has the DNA TGTGCCAGCAGTTACTCGACTCTGACCGGGGAGCTGTTTTTT. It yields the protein CASSYSTLTGELFF.